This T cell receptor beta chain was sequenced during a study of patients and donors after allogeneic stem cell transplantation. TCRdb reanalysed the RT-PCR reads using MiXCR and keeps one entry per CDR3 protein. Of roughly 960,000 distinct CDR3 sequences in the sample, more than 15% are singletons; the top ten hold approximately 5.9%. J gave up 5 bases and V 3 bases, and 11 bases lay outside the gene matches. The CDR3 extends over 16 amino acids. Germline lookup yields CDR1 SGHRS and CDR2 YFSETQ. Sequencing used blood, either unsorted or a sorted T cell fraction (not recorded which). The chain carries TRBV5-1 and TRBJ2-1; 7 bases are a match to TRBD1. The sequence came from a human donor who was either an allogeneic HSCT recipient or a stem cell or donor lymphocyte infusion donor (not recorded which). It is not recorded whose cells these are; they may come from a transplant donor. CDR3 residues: CASSWTDRLFDNEQFF. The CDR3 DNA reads TGCGCCAGCAGCTGGACGGACAGGTTGTTTGACAATGAGCAGTTCTTC.